One and the same sample provided the 25 T cell receptor beta chains below, sequenced in a study of CD8 T cells in ankylosing spondylitis. TCRdb re-derived calls from the 5' RACE reads in MiXCR, one entry per CDR3 protein. The repertoire holds approximately 250,000 distinct CDR3 sequences, with roughly 25% as singletons. Material: blood, either unsorted or a sorted T cell fraction (not recorded which). The receptor set was obtained from a male donor with ankylosing spondylitis or in good health (not recorded which).

The genes are TRBV20-1 and TRBJ2-7; 8 nucleotides align to TRBD1. The junction had 7 bases not matched to a gene; V was cut back by 0 bases and J by 3 bases. This CDR3 comprises 15 residues. Germline-derived CDR1 and CDR2 are DFQATT and SNEGSKA (reference sequence). The CDR3 DNA follows: TGCAGTGCTAGAGAGGACGGGACAGGATTCTACGAGCAGTACTTC. This encodes CSAREDGTGFYEQYF.

This chain joins TRBV12-3 or TRBV12-4 and TRBJ2-2, with 7 bases identical to TRBD1. The CDR3 consists of 17 residues. Trimming cost V 5 bases and J 5 bases; bases outside gene matches: 14. This CDR3 is CASSLPGWTGKTGELFF. The CDR3 DNA is TGTGCCAGCAGTCTACCAGGTTGGACAGGAAAGACCGGGGAGCTGTTTTTT.

The V call is TRBV6-1, the J call TRBJ2-1, with 9 bases aligning to TRBD2. The CDR3 spans 13 residues. Germline values: CDR1 MNHNS, CDR2 SASEGT. V was clipped by 8 bases and J by 8 bases; unmatched bases: 7. The CDR3 is CASRRGGGDEQFF. The CDR3 DNA reads TGTGCCAGCCGGCGGGGGGGTGGCGATGAGCAGTTCTTC.

At least ten counts were recorded for this clonotype. J is TRBJ1-3 and V is TRBV20-1; no reliable D call. Per the germline V gene, CDR1 is DFQATT and CDR2 is SNEGSKA (reference sequence). Trimming removed 0 bases from V and 2 bases from J, with 5 bases in between. This CDR3 region has 13 residues. DNA for the CDR3: TGCAGTGCTAGAGATTTTCCTGGAAACACCATATATTTT. Its protein is CSARDFPGNTIYF.

V and J are TRBV19 and TRBJ2-3, with D unresolved. Trimming shortened V by 5 bases and J by 2 bases, and 11 bases separated the two germline ends. Germline V lookup: CDR1 LNHDA, CDR2 SQIVND (reference sequence). There are 14 residues in the CDR3. The CDR3 spells CASSLGFHTDTQYF. CDR3 nucleotide sequence: TGTGCCAGTAGTTTAGGCTTTCACACAGATACGCAGTATTTT.

J is TRBJ2-1 and V is TRBV20-1; 7 nucleotides line up with TRBD2. V lost 0 bases and J lost 10; bases outside the gene matches: 6. The CDR3 runs to 13 residues. Germline assignment: CDR1 DFQATT and CDR2 SNEGSKA (reference sequence). This CDR3 reads CSAREASGGEQFF. For the CDR3, the DNA is TGCAGTGCTAGAGAGGCTAGCGGTGGGGAGCAGTTCTTC.

The table lists this clonotype with many counts. The V gene is TRBV11-2, the J gene TRBJ2-3; a weak D match, TRBD2 (6 bases). The CDR3 contains 13 residues. V was trimmed by 1 base and J by 7 bases, leaving 9 bases between them. Germline V CDR1 and CDR2: SGHAT, FQNNGV. The CDR3 nucleotides read TGTGCCAGCAGCTTAGGGGGGGTGTATACGCAGTATTTT. Its protein product is CASSLGGVYTQYF.

This clonotype was recorded a few times. The gene calls are TRBV12-3 or TRBV12-4 and TRBJ2-1; tentative D call: TRBD2 (7 bases). This CDR3 is 15 amino acids long. The ends were cut back, 7 bases at V and 7 bases at J, with 20 bases in the middle. CDR3 sequence (DNA): TGTGCCAGCACAAATAGGGGGGGGCCGGGGAATGAGCAGTTCTTC. Amino acid sequence: CASTNRGGPGNEQFF.

V is TRBV20-1 and J is TRBJ2-3; TRBD2 is a possible D gene (6 bases). The CDR3 is made up of 14 amino acids. Trimming stripped 1 base from V and 4 bases from J, with 12 bases between. Germline-derived CDR1 and CDR2 are DFQATT and SNEGSKA (reference sequence). As DNA, the CDR3 is TGCAGTGCTAGAGTCCCTGGCGGGGCAGATACGCAGTATTTT. Translating gives CSARVPGGADTQYF.

V usage is TRBV12-3 or TRBV12-4 and J usage is TRBJ2-2; D may be TRBD1 (6 bases). V was clipped by 6 bases and J by 0 bases, with 14 bases between them. This CDR3 has 16 residues. CDR3 region: CASRNGQLANTGELFF. In nucleotides, the CDR3 is TGTGCCAGCAGGAACGGACAGCTCGCGAACACCGGGGAGCTGTTTTTT.

The table lists this clonotype with a few counts. The rearrangement joins TRBV20-1 to TRBJ1-2, with D uncertain. V gave up 1 base and J gave up 4 bases, with 13 bases separating them. The length of the CDR3 is 14 residues. Germline CDR1 DFQATT, CDR2 SNEGSKA (reference sequence). The CDR3 bases are TGCAGTGCTAGAGCCCTCCAAGTAGCCTATGGCTACACCTTC. Translation gives CSARALQVAYGYTF.

In its sample, this clonotype was seen many times. This chain connects TRBV20-1 to TRBJ1-5; no clear D. Germline CDR1 is DFQATT and CDR2 is SNEGSKA (reference sequence). V gave up 3 bases and J gave up 0 bases, with 9 bases separating them. This CDR3 has 14 residues. The CDR3 here is CSASRSNSNQPQHF. CDR3 nucleotides: TGCAGTGCTAGTCGCTCGAATAGCAATCAGCCCCAGCATTTT.

This chain links TRBV29-1 with TRBJ2-1; a weak D match, TRBD2 (5 bases). The CDR3 runs to 14 residues. V gave up 6 bases and J gave up 3 bases, with 15 bases separating them. Germline CDR1 is SQVTM and CDR2 is ANQGSEA. CDR3 sequence reads: CSVHLGLHYNEQFF. The DNA for the CDR3 is TGCAGCGTCCATTTAGGACTTCACTACAATGAGCAGTTCTTC.

This clonotype was found a few times. The chain is built from TRBV10-3 and TRBJ1-1, with 7 bases lining up with TRBD1. Germline CDR1 is ENHRY and CDR2 is SYGVKD. The CDR3 runs 14 residues. With 8 bases clipped from V and 5 bases from J, the junction kept 11 bases outside the gene matches. The CDR3 region has the DNA TGTGCCATCCTAGACCGGGACAGAGGAACTGAAGCTTTCTTT. This codes for CAILDRDRGTEAFF.

The chain recombines TRBV7-2 with TRBJ2-7, with TRBD1 identical over 9 bases. Germline lookup yields CDR1 SGHTA and CDR2 FQGNSA. The CDR3 spans 14 residues. The V and J ends lost 5 bases and 3 bases, in that order; junction bases with no gene match: 5. The CDR3 is CASSKPGQGYEQYF. The CDR3 DNA is TGTGCCAGCAGCAAACCGGGACAGGGCTACGAGCAGTACTTC.

The chain carries TRBV11-1 and TRBJ1-2; TRBD1 aligns across 7 bases. The CDR3 consists of 15 residues. Trimming took 5 bases from V and 4 from J; bases not matched to a gene: 10. CDR1 and CDR2 from the germline V gene are SGHAT and FQDESV (reference sequence). This chain's CDR3 is CASSRTGASPYGYTF. In DNA, the CDR3 is TGTGCCAGCAGCCGAACAGGGGCCAGCCCCTATGGCTACACCTTC.

In its sample, this clonotype was seen many times. The rearrangement uses TRBV11-2 and TRBJ2-6; D is undetermined. Trimming took 4 bases from V and 4 from J, leaving 8 bases between them. Germline CDR1 SGHAT, CDR2 FQNNGV. This CDR3 has 14 residues. CDR3 sequence: CASSSTAGANVLTF. CDR3 nucleotide sequence: TGTGCCAGCAGCTCAACCGCCGGGGCCAACGTCCTGACTTTC.

Many counts were recorded for this clonotype. V gene TRBV28 combines with J gene TRBJ2-5; 9 bases agree with TRBD1. The CDR3 is 17 residues long. V was clipped by 4 bases and J by 5 bases; unmatched bases: 14. CDR1 and CDR2 from the germline V gene are MDHEN and SYDVKM. CDR3 nucleotide sequence: TGTGCCAGCAGTTCTCTCTTCGGGACAGGGAGTTTGGAGACCCAGTACTTC. This encodes CASSSLFGTGSLETQYF.

V and J are TRBV6-2 or TRBV6-3 and TRBJ2-5; unclear D gene. Trimming removed 5 bases from V and 5 bases from J, with 21 bases in between. The germline gives CDR1 MNHEY, CDR2 SVGEGT. The CDR3 runs to 16 residues. The CDR3 DNA reads TGTGCCAGCAGTCCCTCGGTGGGCAGTCTAGAGGAGACCCAGTACTTC. This sequence encodes CASSPSVGSLEETQYF.

This clonotype was recorded many times. This chain uses TRBV10-3 with TRBJ2-5, with unresolved D. Trimming took off 0 bases at V and 3 bases at J, with 8 bases between the two ends. The CDR3 is made up of 14 amino acids. The germline CDR1 and CDR2 sequences are ENHRY and SYGVKD. CDR3 in DNA: TGTGCCATCAGTGAGTCAGGCGGAGAAGAGACCCAGTACTTC. Protein product: CAISESGGEETQYF.

This clonotype was observed a handful of times. The gene calls are TRBV6-5 and TRBJ1-1; 8 bases are a match to TRBD1. V gave up 4 bases and J gave up 7 bases; unmatched junction bases: 8. This CDR3 spans 14 amino acids. Germline V lookup: CDR1 MNHEY, CDR2 SVGAGI. As DNA, the CDR3 is TGTGCCAGCAGTTTGACAGGGGTAGGGGGTGAAGCTTTCTTT. Translating gives CASSLTGVGGEAFF.

This clonotype was observed a few times. This chain links TRBV6-5 with TRBJ1-1; 7 nucleotides match TRBD1. Germline CDR1 is MNHEY and CDR2 is SVGAGI. V shed 3 bases and J 1 base; nucleotides not matched to a gene: 14. CDR3 length: 18 amino acids. The CDR3 sequence: CASSYLGSGDRWNTEAFF. The CDR3 nucleotides read TGTGCCAGCAGTTATTTGGGTTCTGGGGACAGATGGAACACTGAAGCTTTCTTT.

The chain recombines TRBV7-2 with TRBJ1-2, with D uncertain. V shed 10 bases and J shed 4 bases, with 10 bases lying between them. Germline-derived CDR1 and CDR2 are SGHTA and FQGNSA. The CDR3 length is 11 residues. DNA of the CDR3: TGTGCCATCCCCGGTAGCTATGGCTACACCTTC. It encodes CAIPGSYGYTF.

This chain connects TRBV20-1 to TRBJ2-3; 9 bases map to TRBD2. V trimming: 5 bases; J trimming: 6 bases; junction bases outside the gene matches: 15. Per germline, CDR1 DFQATT and CDR2 SNEGSKA (reference sequence). The CDR3 covers 16 residues. The CDR3 reads CSAAPPGGGVADTQYF. The CDR3 region has the DNA TGCAGTGCTGCGCCGCCTGGCGGGGGGGTAGCGGATACGCAGTATTTT.

The V gene is TRBV6-5, the J gene TRBJ2-7, with TRBD2 matching 13 bases. The CDR3 length is 15 residues. V shed 2 bases and J 4 bases; nucleotides not matched to a gene: 2. Germline loops: CDR1 MNHEY, CDR2 SVGAGI. CDR3 bases: TGTGCCAGCAGTTACGGGACTAGCGGGGAATACGAGCAGTACTTC. Translating gives CASSYGTSGEYEQYF.